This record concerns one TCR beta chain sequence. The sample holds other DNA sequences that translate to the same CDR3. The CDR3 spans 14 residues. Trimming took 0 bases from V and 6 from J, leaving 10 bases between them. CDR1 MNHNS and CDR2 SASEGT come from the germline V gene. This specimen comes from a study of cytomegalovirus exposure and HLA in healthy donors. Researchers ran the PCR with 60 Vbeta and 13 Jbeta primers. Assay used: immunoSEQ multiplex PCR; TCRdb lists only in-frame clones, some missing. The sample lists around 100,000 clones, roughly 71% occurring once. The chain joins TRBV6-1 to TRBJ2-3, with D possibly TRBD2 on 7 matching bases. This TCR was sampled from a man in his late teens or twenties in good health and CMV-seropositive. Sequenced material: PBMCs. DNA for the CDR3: TGTGCCAGCAGTGAAGCGGGGGGGCGGGATACGCAGTATTTT. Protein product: CASSEAGGRDTQYF.